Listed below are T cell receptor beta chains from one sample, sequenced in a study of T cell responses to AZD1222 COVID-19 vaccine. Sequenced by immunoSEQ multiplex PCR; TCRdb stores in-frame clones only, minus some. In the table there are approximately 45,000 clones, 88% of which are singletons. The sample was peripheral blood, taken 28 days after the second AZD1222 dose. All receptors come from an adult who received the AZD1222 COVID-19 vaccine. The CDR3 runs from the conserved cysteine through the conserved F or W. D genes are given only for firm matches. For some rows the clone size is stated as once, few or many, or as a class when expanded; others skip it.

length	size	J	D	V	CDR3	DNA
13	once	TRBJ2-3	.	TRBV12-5	CASGSPSTDTQYF	TGTGCTAGTGGTTCTCCGAGCACAGATACGCAGTATTTT
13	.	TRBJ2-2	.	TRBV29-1	CSVVVPGTGELFF	TGCAGCGTTGTAGTTCCGGGAACCGGGGAGCTGTTTTTT
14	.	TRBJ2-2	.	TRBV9	CASRRDTNTGELFF	TGTGCCAGCAGGAGGGACACCAACACCGGGGAGCTGTTTTTT
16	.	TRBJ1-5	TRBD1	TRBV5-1	CASSLTGGKGNQPQHF	TGCGCCAGCAGCTTAACAGGGGGAAAGGGCAATCAGCCCCAGCATTTT
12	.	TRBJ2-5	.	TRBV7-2	CASSLDGRDQYF	TGTGCCAGCAGCTTAGATGGTCGGGACCAGTACTTC
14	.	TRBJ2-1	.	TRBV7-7	CASSRVPGGNEQFF	TGTGCTAGCAGCCGTGTACCCGGAGGGAATGAGCAGTTCTTC
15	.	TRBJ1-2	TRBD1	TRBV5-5	CASSLVGTGDYGYTF	TGTGCCAGCAGCTTGGTCGGGACAGGGGACTATGGCTACACCTTC
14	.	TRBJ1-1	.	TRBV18	CASSPPGQNTEAFF	TGTGCCAGCTCACCACCTGGCCAAAACACTGAAGCTTTCTTT
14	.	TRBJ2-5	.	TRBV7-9	CASSLADRQETQYF	TGTGCCAGCAGCTTGGCCGACAGGCAAGAGACCCAGTACTTC
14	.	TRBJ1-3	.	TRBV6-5	CASTPRGSGNTIYF	TGTGCCAGCACTCCCAGGGGCTCTGGAAACACCATATATTTT
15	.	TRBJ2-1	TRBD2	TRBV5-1	CASSAGGSSYNEQFF	TGCGCCAGCAGCGCGGGGGGAAGCTCCTACAATGAGCAGTTCTTC
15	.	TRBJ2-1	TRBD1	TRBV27	CASSRPGQGVNEQFF	TGTGCCAGCAGTAGGCCGGGACAGGGCGTCAATGAGCAGTTCTTC
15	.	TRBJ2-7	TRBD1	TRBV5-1	CASSWGQGASYEQYF	TGCGCCAGCAGCTGGGGACAGGGGGCATCCTACGAGCAGTACTTC
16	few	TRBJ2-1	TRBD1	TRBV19	CASSAISGTGANEQFF	TGTGCCAGTAGTGCCATATCCGGGACAGGGGCCAATGAGCAGTTCTTC
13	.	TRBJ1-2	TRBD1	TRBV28	CASSFGDRGVYTF	TGTGCCAGCAGTTTTGGGGACAGGGGGGTCTACACCTTC
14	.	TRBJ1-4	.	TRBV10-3	CAISIQGGVEKLFF	TGTGCCATCAGTATCCAGGGAGGAGTTGAAAAACTGTTTTTT
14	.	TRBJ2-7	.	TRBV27	CASSFWGSSYEQYF	TGTGCCAGCAGTTTCTGGGGGTCGTCCTACGAGCAGTACTTC
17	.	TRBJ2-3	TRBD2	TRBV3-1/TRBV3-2	CASSPSGGGHRTDTQYF	TGTGCCAGCAGCCCTTCGGGCGGGGGGCACCGCACAGATACGCAGTATTTT
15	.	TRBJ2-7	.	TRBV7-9	CASSLQGGLTYEQYF	TGTGCCAGCAGCTTACAGGGAGGTTTAACCTACGAGCAGTACTTC
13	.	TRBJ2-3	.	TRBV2	CASSEGAVDTQYF	TGTGCCAGCAGTGAAGGGGCGGTAGATACGCAGTATTTT
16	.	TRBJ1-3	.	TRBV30	CAWSTGGDTLGNTIYF	TGTGCCTGGAGTACGGGGGGCGATACTCTTGGAAACACCATATATTTT
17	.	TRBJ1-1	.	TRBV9	CASSVGGSPEMNTEAFF	TGTGCCAGCAGCGTAGGAGGGTCACCAGAGATGAACACTGAAGCTTTCTTT
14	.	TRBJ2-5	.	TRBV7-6	CASSFERGRETQYF	TGTGCCAGCAGCTTCGAAAGGGGAAGGGAGACCCAGTACTTC
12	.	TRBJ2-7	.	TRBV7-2	CASSPTISKQYF	TGTGCCAGCAGCCCGACTATTTCAAAGCAGTACTTC
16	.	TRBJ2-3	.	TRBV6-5	CASSYSPAPSADTQYF	TGTGCCAGCAGTTACTCGCCTGCTCCCTCCGCAGATACGCAGTATTTT
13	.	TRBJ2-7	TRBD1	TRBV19	CASSFTGVHEQYF	TGTGCCAGTAGTTTCACAGGGGTCCACGAGCAGTACTTC
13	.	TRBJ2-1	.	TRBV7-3	CASSFERGNEQFF	TGTGCCAGCAGCTTCGAACGTGGTAATGAGCAGTTCTTC
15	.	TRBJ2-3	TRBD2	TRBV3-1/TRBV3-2	CASSQDGRNTDTQYF	TGTGCCAGCAGCCAAGACGGGAGGAACACAGATACGCAGTATTTT
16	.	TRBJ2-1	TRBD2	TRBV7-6	CASSSTTSGGHNEQFF	TGTGCCAGCAGCTCAACGACTAGCGGGGGGCACAATGAGCAGTTCTTC
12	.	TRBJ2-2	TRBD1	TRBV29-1	CSVWTGSGELFF	TGCAGCGTGTGGACAGGGTCCGGGGAGCTGTTTTTT
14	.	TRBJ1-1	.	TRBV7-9	CASSPSGGWTGAFF	TGTGCCAGCAGCCCTAGTGGGGGTTGGACTGGAGCTTTCTTT
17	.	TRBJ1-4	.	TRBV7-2	CASSLGQGSVTNEKLFF	TGTGCCAGCAGCCTAGGGCAGGGGTCCGTAACTAATGAAAAACTGTTTTTT
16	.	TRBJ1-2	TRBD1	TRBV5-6	CASSSAGTGVYHGYTF	TGTGCCAGCAGTTCCGCCGGGACAGGGGTGTACCATGGCTACACCTTC
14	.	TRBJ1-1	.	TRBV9	CASSVESSNTEAFF	TGTGCCAGCAGCGTCGAAAGCTCGAACACTGAAGCTTTCTTT
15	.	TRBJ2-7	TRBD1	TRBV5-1	CASSGGTGSFYEQYF	TGCGCCAGCAGCGGAGGGACAGGGTCCTTTTACGAGCAGTACTTC
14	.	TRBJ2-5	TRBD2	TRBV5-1	CASSPGAGVETQYF	TGCGCCAGCAGCCCCGGGGCGGGGGTAGAGACCCAGTACTTC
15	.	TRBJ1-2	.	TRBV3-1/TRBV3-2	CASSQRLQGSYGYTF	TGTGCCAGCAGCCAGAGGTTGCAGGGGAGCTATGGCTACACCTTC
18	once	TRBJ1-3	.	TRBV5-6	CASNLRLGFTSSGNTIYF	TGTGCCAGCAACTTACGGTTGGGTTTTACGAGCTCTGGAAACACCATATATTTT
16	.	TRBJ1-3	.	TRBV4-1	CASSQEFRGTGNTIYF	TGCGCCAGCAGCCAAGAGTTCAGGGGCACTGGAAACACCATATATTTT
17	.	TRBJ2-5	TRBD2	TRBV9	CASKYLGSGGTKETQYF	TGTGCCAGCAAATATTTAGGTAGCGGGGGTACAAAAGAGACCCAGTACTTC
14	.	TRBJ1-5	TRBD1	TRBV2	CASSENRGSQPQHF	TGTGCCAGCAGTGAAAACAGGGGTAGTCAGCCCCAGCATTTT
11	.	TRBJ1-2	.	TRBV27	CASSAGVGYTF	TGTGCCAGCAGTGCAGGGGTTGGCTACACCTTC
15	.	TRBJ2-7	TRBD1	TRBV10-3	CAIRLGQGVFDEQYF	TGTGCCATCAGACTAGGACAGGGTGTTTTCGACGAGCAGTACTTC
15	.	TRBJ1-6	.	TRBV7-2	CASSLERQAFSPLHF	TGTGCCAGCAGCTTAGAGCGGCAGGCTTTTTCACCCCTCCACTTT
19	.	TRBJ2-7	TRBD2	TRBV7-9	CASSFISGRDYGRSYEQYF	TGTGCCAGCAGCTTTATCTCGGGGCGGGACTATGGTCGGTCCTACGAGCAGTACTTC
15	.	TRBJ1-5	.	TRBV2	CASSEALAGSQPQHF	TGTGCCAGCAGTGAAGCCCTAGCGGGAAGCCAGCCCCAGCATTTT
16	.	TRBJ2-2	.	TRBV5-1	CASSLVPGSSTGELFF	TGCGCCAGCAGCTTGGTACCGGGGTCGAGCACCGGGGAGCTGTTTTTT
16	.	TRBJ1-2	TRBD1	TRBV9	CASSVAPGQPNYGYTF	TGTGCCAGCAGCGTAGCACCGGGACAGCCTAACTATGGCTACACCTTC
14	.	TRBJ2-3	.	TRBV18	CASSSTLRTDTQYF	TGTGCCAGCTCATCCACCTTACGCACAGATACGCAGTATTTT
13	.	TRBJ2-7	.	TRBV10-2	CASSKTGVGEQYF	TGCGCCAGCAGCAAAACAGGAGTGGGAGAGCAGTACTTC
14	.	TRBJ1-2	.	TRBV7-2	CASSSEVNSNSYTF	TGTGCCAGCAGCTCAGAGGTAAACAGCAATAGCTACACCTTC
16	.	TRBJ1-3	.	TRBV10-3	CAISEGQPSSGNTIYF	TGTGCCATCAGTGAGGGGCAGCCAAGCTCTGGAAACACCATATATTTT
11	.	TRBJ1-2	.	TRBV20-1	CSASLLDGYTF	TGCAGTGCTAGTCTTTTAGATGGCTACACCTTC
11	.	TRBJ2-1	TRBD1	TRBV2	CASGQGNEQFF	TGTGCCAGCGGACAGGGCAATGAGCAGTTCTTC
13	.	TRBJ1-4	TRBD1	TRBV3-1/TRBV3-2	CASSLTGGEKLFF	TGTGCCAGCAGCCTAACAGGGGGAGAAAAACTGTTTTTT
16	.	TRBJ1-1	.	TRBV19	CASNSGVGRVNTEAFF	TGTGCCAGTAACTCCGGGGTGGGAAGGGTCAACACTGAAGCTTTCTTT
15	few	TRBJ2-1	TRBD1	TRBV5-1	CASSWGQGLGNEQFF	TGCGCCAGCAGCTGGGGACAGGGACTTGGAAATGAGCAGTTCTTC
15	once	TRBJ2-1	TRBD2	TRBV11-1	CASSLISGRADEQFF	TGTGCCAGCAGCTTGATTAGCGGGAGGGCGGATGAGCAGTTCTTC